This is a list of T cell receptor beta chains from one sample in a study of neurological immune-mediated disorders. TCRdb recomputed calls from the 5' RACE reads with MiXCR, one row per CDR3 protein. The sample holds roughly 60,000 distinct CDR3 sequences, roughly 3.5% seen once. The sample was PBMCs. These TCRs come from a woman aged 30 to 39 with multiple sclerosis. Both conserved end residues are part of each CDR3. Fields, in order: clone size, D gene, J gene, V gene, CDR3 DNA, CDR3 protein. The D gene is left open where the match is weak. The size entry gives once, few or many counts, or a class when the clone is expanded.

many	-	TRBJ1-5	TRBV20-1	TGCAGTGCTTTACAGGGATGGGGCTTTAGCAATCAGCCCCAGCATTTT	CSALQGWGFSNQPQHF
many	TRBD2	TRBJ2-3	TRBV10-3	TGTGCCATCGGTGGCGGGGGGGAGTCAGATACGCAGTATTTT	CAIGGGGESDTQYF
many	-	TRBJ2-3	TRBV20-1	TGCAGTGCTAGAGATCCTAGGCCCAGCACAGATACGCAGTATTTT	CSARDPRPSTDTQYF
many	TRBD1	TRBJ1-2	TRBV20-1	TGCAGTGCTAGGGGGCAGGGGGCTTTCACCTTC	CSARGQGAFTF
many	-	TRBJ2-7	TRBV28	TGTGCCAGCAGTTTGGCTCTGGGGCTCGGATACGAGCAGTACTTC	CASSLALGLGYEQYF
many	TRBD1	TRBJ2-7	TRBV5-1	TGCGCCAGCAGCTCAGGGACAGTTTCTTCCTACGAGCAGTACTTC	CASSSGTVSSYEQYF
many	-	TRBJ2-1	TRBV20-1	TGCAGTGCTAGCCTGAACTCCTACAATGAGCAGTTCTTC	CSASLNSYNEQFF
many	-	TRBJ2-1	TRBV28	TGTGCCAGCAGTTTTCCGCCCCTCTTC	CASSFPPLF
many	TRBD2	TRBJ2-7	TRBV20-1	TGCAGTGCTTTGGGGCCTTCGGGCGGGAGTTACGAGCAGTACTTC	CSALGPSGGSYEQYF
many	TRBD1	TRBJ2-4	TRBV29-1	TGCAGCGTTGAGACAGGGGGTGCCAAAAACATTCAGTACTTC	CSVETGGAKNIQYF
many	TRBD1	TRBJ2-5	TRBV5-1	TGCGCCAGCAGGGGACAGACCCAAGAGACCCAGTACTTC	CASRGQTQETQYF
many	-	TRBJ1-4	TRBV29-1	TGCAGCGTTTCCGTCCCGGGAGTAAATGAAAAACTGTTTTTT	CSVSVPGVNEKLFF
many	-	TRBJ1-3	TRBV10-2	TGCGCCAGCAGTGCCTTAGGAGGGTTCGGAAACACCATATATTTT	CASSALGGFGNTIYF